These 14 T cell receptor beta chains originate from one sample sequenced in a study of T cells in Graves' hyperthyroidism and ophthalmopathy. Amplification of TCR beta CDR3 regions used RNA as the template. RT-PCR in the first round (using the HTBI primer set) targeted the TCR CDR3. One entry per CDR3 protein results from TCRdb running MiXCR on the multiplex PCR reads. The table includes about 300,000 distinct CDR3 sequences, roughly 17% detected once. Sequences were obtained from blood. The receptor set was obtained from a man between 25 and 39 years old with Graves' hyperthyroidism.

This chain joins TRBV7-6 and TRBJ2-7; D is undetermined. From germline, CDR1 is SGHVS and CDR2 FNYEAQ. V lost 1 base to trimming and J lost 2 bases, with 21 bases between them. This CDR3 spans 18 amino acids. The DNA for the CDR3 is TGTGCCAGCAGCTTAGATCGGGCAGATGAGGACCTTACCTACGAGCAGTACTTC. This encodes CASSLDRADEDLTYEQYF.

This chain uses TRBV12-5 with TRBJ2-2, with D perhaps matching TRBD1 or TRBD2 (6 bases each). The CDR3 runs 14 residues. Looked up from germline, CDR1 is LGHNT and CDR2 is FRNRAP. Trimming left V 5 bases short and J 4 bases short, with 11 bases between. Here the CDR3 DNA reads TGTGCTAGTGGTAGGCCGGGGGCCACCGGGGAGCTGTTTTTT. As protein: CASGRPGATGELFF.

This clonotype occurred many times. The V gene is TRBV7-6, the J gene TRBJ1-1, with unresolved D. Germline V gene lookup returns CDR1 SGHVS and CDR2 FNYEAQ. The CDR3 is made up of 14 amino acids. Trimming removed 5 bases at V and 2 bases at J, with 12 bases between. As DNA, the CDR3 is TGTGCCAGCAGCCCGGGCCCCACTAACACTGAAGCTTTCTTT. As protein: CASSPGPTNTEAFF.

This clonotype was observed a few times. The CDR3 spells CASRTSGFNTGELFF. The CDR3 nucleotides read TGTGCCAGCCGCACTAGCGGGTTTAACACCGGGGAGCTGTTTTTT. The chain recombines TRBV12-3 or TRBV12-4 with TRBJ2-2; the match to TRBD2 covers 9 bases. CDR3 length equals 15 residues. J was trimmed by 2 bases and V by 8 bases; bases with no gene match: 6.

This clonotype was seen many times. This sequence joins TRBV11-3 and TRBJ1-5; D possibly corresponds to TRBD1 (5 bases). The germline V gene has CDR1 SGHNT and CDR2 YENEEA. The length of the CDR3 is 15 residues. The V and J ends lost 5 bases and 8 bases respectively, with 19 bases between them. Here the CDR3 reads CASSMTVIPIEPQHF. Written as DNA, the CDR3 is TGTGCCAGCAGCATGACAGTAATCCCAATCGAGCCCCAGCATTTT.

Many counts were recorded for this clonotype. J is TRBJ1-1 and V is TRBV30; 7 bases match TRBD1. V shed 4 bases and J 7 bases; nucleotides not matched to a gene: 12. Germline loops: CDR1 GTSNPN, CDR2 SVGIG (reference sequence). CDR3 length: 14 amino acids. CDR3 coding DNA: TGTGCCTGGAAGGGACAGCTATTCGGGAATGAAGCTTTCTTT. Its protein product is CAWKGQLFGNEAFF.

The V and J genes are TRBV6-1 and TRBJ2-4; D might be TRBD2 (6 bases). V gave up 6 bases and J gave up 6 bases, with 18 bases separating them. Germline loops: CDR1 MNHNS, CDR2 SASEGT. The CDR3 runs to 15 residues. The CDR3 DNA reads as TGTGCCAGCAGAGAGCGGGCGGGGTGGGGAAACATTCAGTACTTC. This gives the protein CASRERAGWGNIQYF.

This clonotype was picked up a small number of times. The CDR3 here is CSASGESYEQYF. CDR3 sequence (DNA): TGCAGTGCTAGCGGGGAGAGCTACGAGCAGTACTTC. The gene calls are TRBV20-1 and TRBJ2-7, with TRBD2 as a possible D gene (5 bases). The germline V and J ends were trimmed by 3 bases and 3 bases, with 9 bases remaining between them. The CDR3 runs 12 residues. Per the germline V gene, CDR1 is DFQATT and CDR2 is SNEGSKA (reference sequence).

This clonotype came up many times. The genes are TRBV10-3 and TRBJ2-7; possibly TRBD2 for D (6 bases). The CDR3 loop spans 16 amino acids. The germline V gene has CDR1 ENHRY and CDR2 SYGVKD. The V and J ends lost 2 bases and 3 bases respectively, with 17 bases between them. CDR3 protein: CAISETRLVSIYEQYF. The CDR3 bases are TGTGCCATCAGTGAGACCAGACTAGTTTCCATCTACGAGCAGTACTTC.

This clonotype was found a few times. The V and J genes are TRBV6-5 and TRBJ2-1; D possibly corresponds to TRBD1 (6 bases). V was clipped by 0 bases and J by 5 bases, with 8 bases between them. Germline CDR1 is MNHEY and CDR2 is SVGAGI. The CDR3 contains 14 residues. DNA of the CDR3: TGTGCCAGCAGTTACTCGAGGGGGAACAATGAGCAGTTCTTC. Amino acids: CASSYSRGNNEQFF.

The V gene is TRBV7-9, the J gene TRBJ2-3; the D gene could be TRBD1 or TRBD2 (5 bases each). The CDR3 totals 14 residues. Germline V gene lookup returns CDR1 SEHNR and CDR2 FQNEAQ (reference sequence). Trimming took off 3 bases at V and 2 bases at J, with 9 bases between the two ends. The CDR3 coding sequence is TGTGCCAGCAGCTTCGGGACCATCACAGATACGCAGTATTTT. Its protein product is CASSFGTITDTQYF.

This clonotype was seen many times. The V gene is TRBV3-1, the J gene TRBJ2-7; D unresolved. CDR1 is LGHDT and CDR2 is YNNKEL in the germline V gene (reference sequence). V lost 3 bases, J lost 6 bases, and 6 bases lay in between. This CDR3 has 11 amino acids. This CDR3 is CASSQSREQYF. The CDR3 DNA is TGTGCCAGCAGCCAGTCCCGCGAGCAGTACTTC.

This clonotype has only a few counts. This sequence joins TRBV6-5 and TRBJ2-2, with 7 bases identical to TRBD1. The CDR3 contains 16 residues. V shed 2 bases, J shed 1 base, and the junction held 4 bases outside the gene matches. CDR1 and CDR2 (germline): MNHEY, SVGAGI. The CDR3 region is CASSYRGQRNTGELFF. The CDR3 DNA reads TGTGCCAGCAGTTACAGGGGACAGCGGAACACCGGGGAGCTGTTTTTT.

This clonotype was picked up many times. This chain connects TRBV30 to TRBJ1-2; the D is unclear. Trimming left V 0 bases short and J 8 bases short, with 13 bases between. The V gene's germline CDR1 is GTSNPN and CDR2 SVGIG (reference sequence). The CDR3 is made up of 13 amino acids. Written as DNA, the CDR3 is TGTGCCTGGAGTGTTAACCCGGCGGAGGGCTACACCTTC. Translating gives CAWSVNPAEGYTF.